Listed below are T cell receptor beta chains from one sample, sequenced in a study of T cell repertoires in cytomegalovirus infection. One entry per CDR3 protein results from TCRdb running MiXCR on the reads. The table has around 740,000 distinct CDR3 sequences, about a third seen once. Material for sequencing was PBMCs. All receptors derive from a human donor in good health (CMV status not recorded). Some clones in this sample may be carry-over from other donors' samples. The CDR3 runs from the conserved cysteine through the conserved F or W. The order of the fields is CDR3 length, V gene, clone size, D gene, J gene, CDR3 protein, CDR3 DNA. D genes are given only for firm matches. Some rows have no size entry. The others give once, few or many, or a class for an expanded clone.

cdr3_length: 16
v_call: TRBV28
clone_size: many
d_call: NA
j_call: TRBJ2-4
cdr3_aa: CASSSPGEWAKNIQYF
cdr3_nt: TGTGCCAGCAGCTCCCCGGGTGAATGGGCCAAAAACATTCAGTACTTC

cdr3_length: 13
v_call: TRBV29-1
clone_size: many
d_call: NA
j_call: TRBJ2-7
cdr3_aa: CSVVRDTGYEQYF
cdr3_nt: TGCAGCGTTGTTAGGGACACCGGCTACGAGCAGTACTTC

cdr3_length: 14
v_call: TRBV19
clone_size: few
d_call: NA
j_call: TRBJ1-1
cdr3_aa: CASSTQGGRTEAFF
cdr3_nt: TGTGCCAGTAGTACCCAGGGAGGCAGGACTGAAGCTTTCTTT

cdr3_length: 16
v_call: TRBV6-5
clone_size: NA
d_call: NA
j_call: TRBJ1-1
cdr3_aa: CASSSNYPRGSTEAFF
cdr3_nt: TGTGCCAGCAGTTCCAACTACCCCAGGGGAAGCACTGAAGCTTTCTTT

cdr3_length: 16
v_call: TRBV7-2
clone_size: many
d_call: NA
j_call: TRBJ1-2
cdr3_aa: CASSLVGRKGWHGYTF
cdr3_nt: TGTGCCAGCAGCTTAGTCGGCCGTAAGGGATGGCATGGCTACACCTTC

cdr3_length: 14
v_call: TRBV12-3/TRBV12-4
clone_size: NA
d_call: NA
j_call: TRBJ2-7
cdr3_aa: CASRPRGGLYEQYF
cdr3_nt: TGTGCCAGCAGGCCAAGGGGGGGTCTCTACGAGCAGTACTTC

cdr3_length: 15
v_call: TRBV27
clone_size: few
d_call: NA
j_call: TRBJ1-5
cdr3_aa: CASSPVALSNQPQHF
cdr3_nt: TGTGCCAGCAGTCCCGTCGCCCTGAGCAATCAGCCCCAGCATTTT

cdr3_length: 14
v_call: TRBV12-3/TRBV12-4
clone_size: few
d_call: TRBD1
j_call: TRBJ1-3
cdr3_aa: CASGSGTGIDTIYF
cdr3_nt: TGTGCCAGCGGGTCTGGGACAGGGATAGACACCATATATTTT

cdr3_length: 12
v_call: TRBV28
clone_size: NA
d_call: NA
j_call: TRBJ2-1
cdr3_aa: CTSSSHMGEQFF
cdr3_nt: TGTACCAGCAGTAGCCATATGGGTGAGCAGTTCTTC

cdr3_length: 15
v_call: TRBV20-1
clone_size: few
d_call: TRBD2
j_call: TRBJ2-1
cdr3_aa: CSAPHPLAGYNEQFF
cdr3_nt: TGCAGTGCCCCCCACCCACTAGCGGGCTACAATGAGCAGTTCTTC

cdr3_length: 14
v_call: TRBV2
clone_size: NA
d_call: NA
j_call: TRBJ2-7
cdr3_aa: CASSVGQVGHEQYF
cdr3_nt: TGTGCCAGCAGTGTAGGGCAGGTTGGGCACGAGCAGTACTTC

cdr3_length: 16
v_call: TRBV2
clone_size: NA
d_call: TRBD1
j_call: TRBJ2-1
cdr3_aa: CASSEALGQGYNEQFF
cdr3_nt: TGTGCCAGCAGTGAAGCACTGGGACAGGGATACAATGAGCAGTTCTTC

cdr3_length: 18
v_call: TRBV28
clone_size: few
d_call: TRBD1
j_call: TRBJ2-3
cdr3_aa: CASSRQGLINYSTDTQYF
cdr3_nt: TGTGCCAGCAGCCGACAGGGGCTAATAAATTATAGCACAGATACGCAGTATTTT

cdr3_length: 14
v_call: TRBV19
clone_size: NA
d_call: NA
j_call: TRBJ1-1
cdr3_aa: CASSISRGWTEAFF
cdr3_nt: TGTGCCAGTAGTATCAGTCGGGGGTGGACTGAAGCTTTCTTT

cdr3_length: 13
v_call: TRBV12-3/TRBV12-4
clone_size: many
d_call: NA
j_call: TRBJ1-1
cdr3_aa: CASHSGGVSEAFF
cdr3_nt: TGTGCCAGCCACTCTGGAGGAGTCTCTGAAGCTTTCTTT

cdr3_length: 21
v_call: TRBV6-5
clone_size: once
d_call: TRBD2
j_call: TRBJ2-3
cdr3_aa: CASSYSIPTTSGKHRGNTQYF
cdr3_nt: TGTGCCAGCAGTTACTCGATACCCACGACTAGCGGGAAGCATCGGGGGAATACGCAGTATTTT

cdr3_length: 16
v_call: TRBV19
clone_size: NA
d_call: TRBD2
j_call: TRBJ2-1
cdr3_aa: CASTPVPLGGYNEQFF
cdr3_nt: TGTGCCAGTACCCCAGTTCCGCTCGGGGGGTACAATGAGCAGTTCTTC

cdr3_length: 17
v_call: TRBV12-3/TRBV12-4
clone_size: few
d_call: TRBD1
j_call: TRBJ1-1
cdr3_aa: CASSLDRGRGANTEAFF
cdr3_nt: TGTGCCAGCAGCCTAGACAGGGGGCGCGGTGCGAACACTGAAGCTTTCTTT

cdr3_length: 15
v_call: TRBV27
clone_size: NA
d_call: TRBD1
j_call: TRBJ2-7
cdr3_aa: CASSLGQGAWGEQYF
cdr3_nt: TGTGCCAGCAGTTTAGGTCAGGGGGCCTGGGGCGAGCAGTACTTC

cdr3_length: 13
v_call: TRBV4-1
clone_size: NA
d_call: NA
j_call: TRBJ2-7
cdr3_aa: CASSHGTDYEQYF
cdr3_nt: TGCGCCAGCAGCCACGGGACGGACTACGAGCAGTACTTC

cdr3_length: 16
v_call: TRBV19
clone_size: NA
d_call: NA
j_call: TRBJ2-2
cdr3_aa: CASSIAQGRGTGELFF
cdr3_nt: TGTGCCAGTAGTATAGCTCAGGGAAGGGGCACCGGGGAGCTGTTTTTT

cdr3_length: 15
v_call: TRBV28
clone_size: few
d_call: TRBD1
j_call: TRBJ1-2
cdr3_aa: CASSDRTGGVSGYTF
cdr3_nt: TGTGCCAGCAGTGACCGGACAGGGGGCGTCTCTGGCTACACCTTC

cdr3_length: 17
v_call: TRBV24-1
clone_size: few
d_call: TRBD2
j_call: TRBJ2-3
cdr3_aa: CATSEIAASGSTDTQYF
cdr3_nt: TGTGCCACCAGTGAGATTGCGGCTAGCGGTAGCACAGATACGCAGTATTTT

cdr3_length: 12
v_call: TRBV12-3/TRBV12-4
clone_size: NA
d_call: TRBD1
j_call: TRBJ1-1
cdr3_aa: CASKQGYTEAFF
cdr3_nt: TGTGCCAGCAAACAGGGGTACACTGAAGCTTTCTTT